The clone carrying this TCR beta chain occurred a few times. Its matching antigen is unknown. The investigators reverse transcribed all of the isolated RNA, so they sequenced expressed TCRB transcripts. Assay used: immunoSEQ multiplex PCR; TCRdb lists only in-frame clones, some missing. The data hold 300,000 to 400,000 clones, with under 8.5% observed a single time. These data come from a study of beta chain features in type 1 diabetes. This CDR3 spans 14 amino acids. With 4 bases clipped from V and 2 bases from J, the junction kept 5 bases outside the gene matches. The germline V gene has CDR1 SQVTM and CDR2 ANQGSEA. Based on CD45RO/CCR7/CD25/CD127/CD95/CD27, CD4+ regulatory, stem cell-like memory, naive and central memory cells were sorted. Study-wide findings and caveats: The study found fewer insertions and more deletions at VDJ junctions in type 1 diabetes patients. Patients and controls would share equally any PCR tilt toward shorter templates. Within each of all four CD4+ subsets, Type 1 diabetes patients had TCRB CDR3s that were moderately but significantly shorter.

The rearrangement uses TRBV29-1 and TRBJ2-1, with TRBD1 matching over 7 bases. The sample taken for sequencing was central memory CD4+ T cells from blood. The sequence came from a woman aged 18-30 years in good health. The CDR3 nucleotides read TGCAGCGTTGCTCCGGGACAGACCTACAATGAGCAGTTCTTC. Residues: CSVAPGQTYNEQFF.